The 32 T cell receptor beta chains below were found in one sample sequenced in a study of OX40 agonist ivuxolimab in advanced cancers. The table came from immunoSEQ multiplex PCR; TCRdb's copy has only in-frame clones and leaves some out. Among over 65,000 clones listed, roughly 82% were seen once. The sample was CD4+ or CD8+ T cells sorted from blood, taken in a trial of the OX40 agonist ivuxolimab. The receptor set was obtained from an adult with an advanced solid tumor such as melanoma, head and neck, liver or kidney cancer.

The V gene is TRBV27, the J gene TRBJ1-1, with TRBD1 matching over 9 bases. Germline CDR1 MNHEY, CDR2 SMNVEV (reference sequence). The trim removed 0 bases at V and 1 base at J, leaving 18 bases unmatched. The length of the CDR3 is 21 residues. The CDR3 DNA follows: TGTGCCAGCAGTTTATCCTGGGGAACCGGGACAGGGAGACATGGGAACACTGAAGCTTTCTTT. This encodes CASSLSWGTGTGRHGNTEAFF.

This chain connects TRBV9 to TRBJ2-7; tentatively, D is TRBD2 (5 bases). The germline gives CDR1 SGDLS, CDR2 YYNGEE. This CDR3 has 16 residues. The V and J ends lost 2 bases and 5 bases respectively, with 20 bases between them. The CDR3 reads CASSVGRAVLGDEQYF. CDR3 nucleotide sequence: TGTGCCAGCAGCGTGGGAAGAGCGGTCCTTGGGGACGAGCAGTACTTC.

This clone was seen more than once but under ten times. The chain joins TRBV9 to TRBJ2-7; 8 bases are a match to TRBD1. This CDR3 comprises 16 residues. CDR1 and CDR2 from the germline V gene are SGDLS and YYNGEE. V lost 0 bases to trimming and J lost 5 bases; unmatched junction nucleotides: 10. CDR3 region: CASSVGIGQGVDEQYF. DNA for the CDR3: TGTGCCAGCAGCGTAGGTATCGGACAGGGTGTGGACGAGCAGTACTTC.

This clone was detected only a few times. This sequence joins TRBV7-2 and TRBJ2-3, with D unresolved. The CDR3 runs to 15 residues. The V gene's germline CDR1 is SGHTA and CDR2 FQGNSA. V lost 5 bases, J lost 3 bases, and 15 bases lay in between. CDR3 sequence (DNA): TGTGCCAGCAGCCAGACTTTGACGATTACAGATACGCAGTATTTT. It encodes CASSQTLTITDTQYF.

The genes are TRBV29-1 and TRBJ1-2, with D perhaps matching TRBD1 (6 bases). This CDR3 comprises 14 residues. V dropped 6 bases and J dropped 2 bases, with 16 bases sitting between them. CDR1 is SQVTM, CDR2 ANQGSEA, per germline. The CDR3 sequence: CSVPPGEVNYGYTF. DNA for the CDR3: TGCAGCGTCCCACCAGGGGAAGTAAACTATGGCTACACCTTC.

This clone was recorded at least ten times. This rearrangement joins TRBV6-6 to TRBJ1-1; no clear D. V dropped 0 bases and J dropped 9 bases, with 8 bases sitting between them. Germline CDR1 and CDR2: MNHNY and SVGAGI (reference sequence). The CDR3 is 12 residues long. The CDR3 region has the DNA TGTGCCAGCAGTTACTCGACGGACCAAGCTTTCTTT. This codes for CASSYSTDQAFF.

As to this clone: At one of its ends the junction is not consistent with the germline gene, which may arise from a read error. V gene TRBV28 combines with J gene TRBJ1-1, with D tentatively TRBD1 (6 bases). Germline-derived CDR1 and CDR2 are MDHEN and SYDVKM. This CDR3 is built from 14 residues. CDR3 loop: CAIYEGGLNTEAFF. The CDR3 DNA sequence: TGCGCTATATACGAGGGGGGACTGAACACTGAAGCTTTCTTT.

This chain connects TRBV28 to TRBJ1-5; a weak D match, TRBD1 (5 bases). The CDR3 runs 15 residues. V was trimmed by 5 bases and J by 5 bases, leaving 16 bases between them. Germline CDR1 reads MDHEN; CDR2 reads SYDVKM. The CDR3: CASSTGTDTYQPQHF. The CDR3 DNA sequence: TGTGCCAGCAGTACCGGGACGGATACTTATCAGCCCCAGCATTTT.

This clone has just one count. The rearrangement uses TRBV7-9 and TRBJ1-4; TRBD1 might be the D (6 bases). V lost 5 bases and J lost 4, with 14 bases in between. Germline-derived CDR1 and CDR2 are SEHNR and FQNEAQ (reference sequence). The CDR3 covers 15 residues. The CDR3 loop reads CASSTAGTFNEKLFF. The CDR3 DNA reads TGTGCCAGCAGCACCGCCGGGACATTTAATGAAAAACTGTTTTTT.

This clone showed up just a few times. V gene TRBV25-1 combines with J gene TRBJ1-2, with unresolved D. The CDR3 runs 12 residues. The germline V and J ends were trimmed by 3 bases and 3 bases, with 5 bases remaining between them. Germline lookup yields CDR1 MGHDK and CDR2 SYGVNS. In DNA, the CDR3 is TGTGCCAGCAGTGACGGATACTATGGCTACACCTTC. Protein sequence: CASSDGYYGYTF.

The sample holds one count of this clone. This rearrangement joins TRBV21-1 to TRBJ1-3; the DNA was not compared with TRBD1, the D call given in the table. TRBV21-1 is recorded as a pseudogene. This CDR3 spans 17 amino acids. The CDR3 protein is CASSTRDRDFTGNTIYF. Here the CDR3 DNA reads TGTGCCAGCAGCACCCGGGACAGAGACTTTACTGGAAACACCATATATTTT.

J is TRBJ2-2 and V is TRBV4-1; D may be TRBD1 or TRBD2 (6 bases each). This CDR3 comprises 16 residues. V lost 4 bases, J lost 5 bases, and 17 bases lay in between. Looked up from germline, CDR1 is MGHRA and CDR2 is YSYEKL. The CDR3 DNA reads as TGCGCCAGCAGCCCCACCGGGGGCAGTCGAACCGGGGAGCTGTTTTTT. It is translated as CASSPTGGSRTGELFF.

DNA for the CDR3: TGTGCCAGCAGCCCGGACAGGGGCATTCAGCATTTT. Translation: CASSPDRGIQHF. The J gene is TRBJ1-5, the V gene TRBV11-2, with 9 positions matching TRBD1. Germline V gene data show CDR1 as SGHAT and CDR2 as FQNNGV. This CDR3 comprises 12 residues. With 5 bases clipped from V and 13 bases from J, the junction kept 6 bases outside the gene matches.

The chain employs TRBV5-6 and TRBJ1-6; 8 bases are shared with TRBD1. The ends lost 3 bases at V and 5 bases at J; junction bases unmatched: 7. Germline loops: CDR1 SGHDT, CDR2 YYEEEE. This CDR3 is built from 16 residues. CDR3 coding DNA: TGTGCCAGCAGCTGGGGCGGACAGGGCCATAATTCACCCCTCCACTTT. As protein: CASSWGGQGHNSPLHF.

The rearrangement uses TRBV5-5 and TRBJ2-7, with 9 nucleotides matching TRBD1. CDR1 is SGHKS, CDR2 YYEKEE, per germline (reference sequence). This CDR3 comprises 14 residues. The J segment lost 5 bases and the V segment lost 6 bases, leaving 9 bases of the junction unmatched. DNA of the CDR3: TGTGCCAGCAACTTACAGGGGGCGCACCACGAGCAGTACTTC. Protein product: CASNLQGAHHEQYF.

The CDR3 region is CASSLLAGGREEQFF. In DNA form, the CDR3 reads TGTGCCAGCAGTTTACTAGCGGGGGGCCGGGAGGAGCAGTTCTTC. The J gene is TRBJ2-1, the V gene TRBV28, with TRBD2 identical over 11 bases. With V trimmed by 2 bases and J by 10 bases, 7 bases remained unmatched. The V gene's germline CDR1 is MDHEN and CDR2 SYDVKM. The CDR3 is 15 residues long.

This chain links TRBV4-2 with TRBJ2-1; D is undetermined. The V and J ends lost 0 bases and 0 bases respectively, with 9 bases between them. Germline-derived CDR1 and CDR2 are LGHNA and YNFKEQ. The CDR3 consists of 16 residues. CDR3 in DNA: TGTGCCAGCAGCCAAGAAGACGGAAGCTCCTACAATGAGCAGTTCTTC. Translation gives CASSQEDGSSYNEQFF.

V gene TRBV5-1 combines with J gene TRBJ2-1; D not certain. The V end was cut by 3 bases, the J end by 6 bases, with 16 bases between. This CDR3 contains 15 residues. Germline loops: CDR1 SGHRS, CDR2 YFSETQ. The CDR3 nucleotides read TGCGCCAGCAGCTCATTACCGGGCCCCAGCAATGAGCAGTTCTTC. It specifies CASSSLPGPSNEQFF.

The chain links TRBV19 to TRBJ1-2; no firm D call. The CDR3 has 17 amino acids. Germline CDR1 is LNHDA and CDR2 is SQIVND (reference sequence). Trimming removed 7 bases at V and 3 bases at J, with 24 bases between. CDR3 sequence (DNA): TGTGCCAGTACCGATGGACCGGGAACCCTATCGGACTATGGCTACACCTTC. Protein sequence: CASTDGPGTLSDYGYTF. Supplemented by reference TRBV19 and TRBJ1-2, the full variable domain reads DGGITQSPKYLFRKEGQNVTLSCEQNLNHDAMYWYRQDPGQGLRLIYYSQIVNDFQKGDIAEGYSVSREKKESFPLTVTSAQKNPTAFYLCASTDGPGTLSDYGYTFGSGTRLTVV.

This chain joins TRBV28 and TRBJ2-7, with 9 bases fitting TRBD1. The CDR3 runs 16 residues. The germline CDR1 and CDR2 sequences are MDHEN and SYDVKM. The ends lost 5 bases at V and 3 bases at J; junction bases unmatched: 11. The CDR3 loop is CASSGNRGRKDYEQYF. DNA of the CDR3: TGTGCCAGCAGTGGGAACAGGGGGCGCAAGGACTACGAGCAGTACTTC.

V gene TRBV28 combines with J gene TRBJ1-2, with D uncertain. This CDR3 comprises 11 residues. Per the germline V gene, CDR1 is MDHEN and CDR2 is SYDVKM. V was pared by 6 bases and J by 8 bases, with 10 bases between. CDR3 in amino acids: CASSPSTGYTF. The CDR3 bases are TGTGCCAGCAGCCCCTCGACCGGCTACACCTTC.

J is TRBJ2-7 and V is TRBV7-6; maybe TRBD2 (6 bases). Germline V gene data show CDR1 as SGHVS and CDR2 as FNYEAQ. The CDR3 runs 15 residues. Trimming stripped 9 bases from V and 2 bases from J, with 20 bases between. CDR3 protein: CARQIPGRTTYEQYV. The CDR3 coding sequence is TGTGCCAGGCAAATACCGGGACGGACTACCTACGAGCAGTACGTC.

This clone appeared once. The genes are TRBV28 and TRBJ2-3; a possible D gene is TRBD1 (6 bases). CDR1 MDHEN and CDR2 SYDVKM come from the germline V gene. The CDR3 spans 17 residues. Between the trimmed V and J ends, which lost 4 bases and 0 bases, there was a span of 17 bases. Here the CDR3 DNA reads TGTGCCAGCAGTTCAGGACAGTTCGCGTCTAGCACAGATACGCAGTATTTT. Residues: CASSSGQFASSTDTQYF.

This clone was observed a handful of times. The genes are TRBV7-9 and TRBJ2-7; D may be TRBD1 or TRBD2 (6 bases each). V was shortened by 5 bases and J by 3 bases, with 11 bases between the two germline ends. The CDR3 has 13 amino acids. The germline CDR1 and CDR2 sequences are SEHNR and FQNEAQ (reference sequence). The CDR3 DNA is TGTGCCAGCAGCCACGGAGGGGGCTACGAGCAGTACTTC. It translates to CASSHGGGYEQYF. The full variable domain, in which reference TRBV7-9 and TRBJ2-7 provide the parts outside the CDR3, is DTGVSQNPRHKITKRGQNVTFRCDPISEHNRLYWYRQTLGQGPEFLTYFQNEAQLEKSRLLSDRFSAERPKGSFSTLEIQRTEQGDSAMYLCASSHGGGYEQYFGPGTRLTVT.

The rearrangement joins TRBV2 to TRBJ2-1, with D hard to call. The germline CDR1 and CDR2 sequences are SNHLY and FYNNEI. This CDR3 region has 13 residues. Deletions cut 3 bases from V and 2 bases from J, with 5 bases between. The CDR3 sequence is CASSDSTYNEQFF. Written as DNA, the CDR3 is TGTGCCAGCAGTGATTCCACCTACAATGAGCAGTTCTTC. Full variable domain (missing parts from reference TRBV2 and TRBJ2-1): EPEVTQTPSHQVTQMGQEVILRCVPISNHLYFYWYRQILGQKVEFLVSFYNNEISEKSEIFDDQFSVERPDGSNFTLKIRSTKLEDSAMYFCASSDSTYNEQFFGPGTRLTVL.

This clone was observed a handful of times. This chain links TRBV5-5 with TRBJ1-2; D unresolved. The CDR3 sequence is 13 residues long. Germline-derived CDR1 and CDR2 are SGHKS and YYEKEE (reference sequence). Trimming cost V 1 base and J 3 bases, with 7 bases left between them. The CDR3 DNA reads TGTGCCAGCAGCTTGATGCCAGACTATGGCTACACCTTC. As protein: CASSLMPDYGYTF.

The rearrangement links TRBV4-2 to TRBJ2-5, with 7 bases lining up with TRBD2. Germline V gene lookup returns CDR1 LGHNA and CDR2 YNFKEQ. V shed 1 base and J 5 bases; nucleotides not matched to a gene: 10. The length of the CDR3 is 16 residues. CDR3 coding DNA: TGTGCCAGCAGCCAAGTGGCGCTAGCGGAATGGGAGACCCAGTACTTC. Translated, it gives CASSQVALAEWETQYF.

The chain combines TRBV9 with TRBJ2-1, with 8 bases identical to TRBD2. The CDR3 is made up of 16 amino acids. The ends lost 3 bases at V and 4 bases at J; junction bases unmatched: 9. Germline V CDR1 and CDR2: SGDLS, YYNGEE. The CDR3 protein is CASSALTSGPYNEQFF. CDR3 nucleotides: TGTGCCAGCAGCGCACTAACTAGCGGCCCTTACAATGAGCAGTTCTTC.

The V gene is TRBV7-8, the J gene TRBJ2-7; 8 nucleotides line up with TRBD2. The trim removed 5 bases at V and 3 bases at J, leaving 6 bases unmatched. The V gene's germline CDR1 is SGHVS and CDR2 FQNEAQ. CDR3 size: 14 residues. CDR3 bases: TGTGCCAGCAGCCTATCCGGGACTAGCTACGAGCAGTACGTC. This sequence encodes CASSLSGTSYEQYV.

In DNA, the CDR3 is TGTGCCAGCAGACGGACTAGCTCAGGTGAGCAGTTCTTC. This translates into CASRRTSSGEQFF. The chain joins TRBV27 to TRBJ2-1, with 8 nucleotides matching TRBD2. V dropped 6 bases and J dropped 9; count of bases not matched to a gene: 7. The CDR3 consists of 13 residues. The germline V gene has CDR1 MNHEY and CDR2 SMNVEV (reference sequence).

The chain is built from TRBV27 and TRBJ2-4, with D tentatively TRBD2 (6 bases). The V end lost 4 bases, the J end lost 6 bases, and 10 bases lay between the germline ends. Germline V gene lookup returns CDR1 MNHEY and CDR2 SMNVEV (reference sequence). CDR3 length equals 13 residues. The CDR3 loop reads CASSYQGGNIQYF. Written as DNA, the CDR3 is TGTGCCAGCAGTTATCAGGGAGGAAACATTCAGTACTTC.

The chain has TRBV6-1 and TRBJ1-1; no clear D. Germline-derived CDR1 and CDR2 are MNHNS and SASEGT. This CDR3 has 12 amino acids. Trimming shortened V by 1 base and J by 10 bases, and 10 bases separated the two germline ends. In DNA, the CDR3 is TGTGCCAGCAGTGAAGGGGGTCTGGCAGCTTTCTTT. This translates into CASSEGGLAAFF.